The 3 T cell receptor beta chains below were found in one sample sequenced in a study of identical twins. MiXCR, applied by TCRdb to the 5' RACE reads, yields one record per CDR3 protein. The table lists around 250,000 distinct CDR3 sequences, approximately 8.6% of them singletons, with roughly 3.1% in the top ten. This sample also belongs to another study, concerning yellow fever vaccine responses in identical twins.

The specimen was CD8+ T cells sorted from blood. These receptor sequences come from a woman younger than 35 in good health.

The rearrangement joins TRBV4-3 to TRBJ2-7; D is ambiguous. CDR3 length: 14 amino acids. The V gene's germline CDR1 is LGHNA and CDR2 YSLEER. V gave up 0 bases and J gave up 3 bases, with 9 bases separating them. The CDR3, as DNA: TGCGCCAGCAGCCAAGATTTACGGAGCTACGAGCAGTACTTC. It is translated as CASSQDLRSYEQYF.

This clonotype was counted between two and nine times. This chain connects TRBV6-1 to TRBJ2-5; the D is unclear. The CDR3 loop spans 16 amino acids. Germline values: CDR1 MNHNS, CDR2 SASEGT. The V end was cut by 10 bases, the J end by 2 bases, with 23 bases between. The CDR3, as DNA: TGTGCCACCTTTGAGGCTTCCGTGGGTTTTCAAGAGACCCAGTACTTC. It is translated as CATFEASVGFQETQYF.

This clonotype showed up many times. V and J are TRBV12-3 or TRBV12-4 and TRBJ2-7; 11 nucleotides line up with TRBD2. The CDR3 loop spans 15 amino acids. V was clipped by 7 bases and J by 7 bases; unmatched bases: 12. CDR3 in amino acids: CASMIAGGPLGEQYF. The CDR3 DNA reads TGTGCCAGCATGATAGCGGGAGGGCCTCTAGGGGAGCAGTACTTC.